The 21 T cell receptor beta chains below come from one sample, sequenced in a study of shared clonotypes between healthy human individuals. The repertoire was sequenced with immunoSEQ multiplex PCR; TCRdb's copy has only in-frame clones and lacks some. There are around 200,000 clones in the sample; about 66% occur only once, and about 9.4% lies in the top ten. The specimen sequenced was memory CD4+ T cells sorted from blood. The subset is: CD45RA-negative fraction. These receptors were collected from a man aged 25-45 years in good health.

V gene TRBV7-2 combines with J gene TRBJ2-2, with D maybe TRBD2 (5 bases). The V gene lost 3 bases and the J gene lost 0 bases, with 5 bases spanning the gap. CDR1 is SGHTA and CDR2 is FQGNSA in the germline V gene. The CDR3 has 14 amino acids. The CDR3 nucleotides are TGTGCCAGCAGCTTGCGGGCGAACACCGGGGAGCTGTTTTTT. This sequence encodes CASSLRANTGELFF.

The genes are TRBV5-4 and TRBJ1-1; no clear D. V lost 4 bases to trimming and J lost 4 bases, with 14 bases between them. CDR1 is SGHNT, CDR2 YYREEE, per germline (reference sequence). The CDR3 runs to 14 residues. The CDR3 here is CASSRGPLGTEAFF. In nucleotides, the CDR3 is TGTGCCAGCAGCCGCGGCCCATTGGGCACTGAAGCTTTCTTT.

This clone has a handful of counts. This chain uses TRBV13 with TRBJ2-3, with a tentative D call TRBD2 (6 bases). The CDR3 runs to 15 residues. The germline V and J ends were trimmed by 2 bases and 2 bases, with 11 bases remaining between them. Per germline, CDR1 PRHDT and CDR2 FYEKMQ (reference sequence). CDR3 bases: TGTGCCAGCAGCTTACGGGCGGACTACACAGATACGCAGTATTTT. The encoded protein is CASSLRADYTDTQYF.

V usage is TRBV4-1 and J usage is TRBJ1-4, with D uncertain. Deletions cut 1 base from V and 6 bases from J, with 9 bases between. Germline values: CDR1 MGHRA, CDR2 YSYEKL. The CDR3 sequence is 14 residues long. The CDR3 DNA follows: TGCGCCAGCAGCCAAGCTCAGACCCATGAAAAACTGTTTTTT. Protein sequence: CASSQAQTHEKLFF.

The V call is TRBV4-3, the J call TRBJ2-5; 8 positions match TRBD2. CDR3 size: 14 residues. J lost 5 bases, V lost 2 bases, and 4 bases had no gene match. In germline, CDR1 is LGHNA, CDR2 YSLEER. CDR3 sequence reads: CASSQSLAVETQYF. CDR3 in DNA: TGCGCCAGCAGCCAATCACTAGCGGTGGAGACCCAGTACTTC.

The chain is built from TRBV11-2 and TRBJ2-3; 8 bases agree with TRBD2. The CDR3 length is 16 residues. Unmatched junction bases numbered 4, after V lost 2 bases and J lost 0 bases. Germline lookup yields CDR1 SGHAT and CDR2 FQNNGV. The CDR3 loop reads CASSLSLAGSTDTQYF. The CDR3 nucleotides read TGTGCCAGCAGCTTAAGTCTAGCGGGCAGCACAGATACGCAGTATTTT.

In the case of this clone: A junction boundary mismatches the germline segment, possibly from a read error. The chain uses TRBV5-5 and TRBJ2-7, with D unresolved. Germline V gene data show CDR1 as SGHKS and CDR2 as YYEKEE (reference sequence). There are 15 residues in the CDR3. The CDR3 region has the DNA TGTGCCAGCAGCTTTGCAGACATAGGATCCTACAAGCAGTACTTC. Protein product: CASSFADIGSYKQYF.

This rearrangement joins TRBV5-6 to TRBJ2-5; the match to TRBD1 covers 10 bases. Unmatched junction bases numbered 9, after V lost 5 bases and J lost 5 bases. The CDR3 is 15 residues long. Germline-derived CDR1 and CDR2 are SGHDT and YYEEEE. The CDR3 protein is CASSTRQGAVETQYF. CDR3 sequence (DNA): TGTGCCAGCAGTACCCGACAGGGGGCGGTGGAGACCCAGTACTTC.

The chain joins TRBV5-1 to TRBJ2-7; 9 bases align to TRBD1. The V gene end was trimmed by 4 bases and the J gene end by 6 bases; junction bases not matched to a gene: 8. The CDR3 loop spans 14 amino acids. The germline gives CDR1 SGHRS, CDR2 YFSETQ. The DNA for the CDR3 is TGCGCCAGCAGCCACCGGACAGGGGAGGTCGAGCAGTACTTC. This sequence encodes CASSHRTGEVEQYF.

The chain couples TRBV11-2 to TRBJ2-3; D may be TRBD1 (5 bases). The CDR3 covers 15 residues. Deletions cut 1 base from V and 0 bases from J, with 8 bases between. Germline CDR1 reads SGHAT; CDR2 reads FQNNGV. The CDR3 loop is CASSLVAGSTDTQYF. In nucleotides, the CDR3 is TGTGCCAGCAGCTTAGTAGCAGGGAGCACAGATACGCAGTATTTT.

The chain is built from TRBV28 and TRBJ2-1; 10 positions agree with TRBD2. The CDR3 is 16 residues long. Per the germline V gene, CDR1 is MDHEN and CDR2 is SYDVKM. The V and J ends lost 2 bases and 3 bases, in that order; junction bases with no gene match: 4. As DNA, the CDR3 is TGTGCCAGCAGTTTAGGAGGGACTAGCGACTACAATGAGCAGTTCTTC. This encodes CASSLGGTSDYNEQFF.

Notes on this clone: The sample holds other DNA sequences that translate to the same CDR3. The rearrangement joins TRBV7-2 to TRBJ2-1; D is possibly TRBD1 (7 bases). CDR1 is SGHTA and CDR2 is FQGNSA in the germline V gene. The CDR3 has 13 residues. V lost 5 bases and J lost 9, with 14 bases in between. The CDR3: CASSRGRRGEQFF. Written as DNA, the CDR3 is TGTGCCAGCAGCAGGGGGCGGCGGGGTGAGCAGTTCTTC.

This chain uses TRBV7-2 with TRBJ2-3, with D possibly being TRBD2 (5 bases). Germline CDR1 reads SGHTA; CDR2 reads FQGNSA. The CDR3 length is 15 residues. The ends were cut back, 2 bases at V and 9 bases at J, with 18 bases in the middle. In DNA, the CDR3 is TGTGCCAGCAGCTTATCCTTCGGGTCGCCGGGAACGCAGTATTTT. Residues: CASSLSFGSPGTQYF.

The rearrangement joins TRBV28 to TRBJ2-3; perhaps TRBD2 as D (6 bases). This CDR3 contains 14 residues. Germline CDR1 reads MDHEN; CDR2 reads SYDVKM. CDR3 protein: CASVEGAFTDTQYF. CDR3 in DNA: TGTGCGTCGGTGGAGGGAGCGTTTACAGATACGCAGTATTTT.

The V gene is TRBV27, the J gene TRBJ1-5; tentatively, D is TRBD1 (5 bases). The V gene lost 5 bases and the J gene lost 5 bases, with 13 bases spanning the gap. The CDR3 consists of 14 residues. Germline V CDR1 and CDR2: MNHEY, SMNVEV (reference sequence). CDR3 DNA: TGTGCCAGCAGTCAAATCGGGGGGGATCAGCCCCAGCATTTT. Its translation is CASSQIGGDQPQHF.

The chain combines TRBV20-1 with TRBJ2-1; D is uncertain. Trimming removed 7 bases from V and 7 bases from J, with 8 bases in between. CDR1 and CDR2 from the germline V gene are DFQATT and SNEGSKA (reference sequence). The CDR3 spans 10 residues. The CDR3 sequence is CSGIENEQFF. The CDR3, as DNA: TGCAGTGGTATAGAGAATGAGCAGTTCTTC.

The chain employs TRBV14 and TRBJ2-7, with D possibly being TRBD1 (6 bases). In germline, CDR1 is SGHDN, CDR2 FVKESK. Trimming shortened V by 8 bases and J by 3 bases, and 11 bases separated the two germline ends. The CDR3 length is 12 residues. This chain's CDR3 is CASGQYSYEQYF. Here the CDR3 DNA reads TGTGCCAGCGGACAGTACAGCTACGAGCAGTACTTC.

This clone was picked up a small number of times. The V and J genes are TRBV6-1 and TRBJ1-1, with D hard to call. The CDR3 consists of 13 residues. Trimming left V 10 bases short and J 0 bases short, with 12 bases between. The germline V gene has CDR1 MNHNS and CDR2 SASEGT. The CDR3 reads CATRQTMNTEAFF. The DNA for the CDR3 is TGTGCCACAAGACAAACCATGAACACTGAAGCTTTCTTT.

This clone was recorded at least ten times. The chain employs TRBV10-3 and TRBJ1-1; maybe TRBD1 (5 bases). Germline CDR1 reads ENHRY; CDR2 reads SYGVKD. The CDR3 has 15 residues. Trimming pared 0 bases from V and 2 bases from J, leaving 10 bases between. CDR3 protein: CAISESRQGNTEAFF. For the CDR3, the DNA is TGTGCCATCAGTGAGTCGCGGCAGGGTAACACTGAAGCTTTCTTT.

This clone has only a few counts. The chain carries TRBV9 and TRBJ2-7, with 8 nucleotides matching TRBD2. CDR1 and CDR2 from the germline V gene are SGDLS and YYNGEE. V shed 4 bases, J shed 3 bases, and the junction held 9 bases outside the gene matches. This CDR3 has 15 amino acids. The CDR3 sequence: CASSLTGLANYEQYF. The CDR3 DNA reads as TGTGCCAGCAGCCTAACCGGACTAGCAAACTACGAGCAGTACTTC.

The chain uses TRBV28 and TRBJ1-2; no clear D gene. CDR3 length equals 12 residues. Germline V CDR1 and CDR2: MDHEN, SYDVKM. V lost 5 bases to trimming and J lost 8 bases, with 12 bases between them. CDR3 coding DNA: TGTGCCAGCAGTGAACAGAGGCCCGGCTACACCTTC. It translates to CASSEQRPGYTF.